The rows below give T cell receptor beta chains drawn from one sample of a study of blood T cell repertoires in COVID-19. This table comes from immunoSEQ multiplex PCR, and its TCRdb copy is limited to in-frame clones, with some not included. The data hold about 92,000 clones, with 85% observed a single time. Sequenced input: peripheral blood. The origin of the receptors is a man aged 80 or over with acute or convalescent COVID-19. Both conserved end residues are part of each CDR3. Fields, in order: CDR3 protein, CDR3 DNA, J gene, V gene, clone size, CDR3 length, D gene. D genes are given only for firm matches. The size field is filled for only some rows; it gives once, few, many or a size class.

cdr3_aa: CASSLVFGSNQPQHF; cdr3_nt: TGCGCCAGCAGCTTGGTTTTCGGGAGCAATCAGCCCCAGCATTTT; j_call: TRBJ1-5; v_call: TRBV5-1; clone_size: .; cdr3_length: 15; d_call: .
cdr3_aa: CASSYTGNTEAFF; cdr3_nt: TGTGCCAGCAGCTATACAGGGAACACTGAAGCTTTCTTT; j_call: TRBJ1-1; v_call: TRBV5-6; clone_size: .; cdr3_length: 13; d_call: .
cdr3_aa: CASSVPGLPDTQYF; cdr3_nt: TGTGCCAGCAGCGTTCCAGGGTTGCCAGATACGCAGTATTTT; j_call: TRBJ2-3; v_call: TRBV9; clone_size: once; cdr3_length: 14; d_call: .
cdr3_aa: CASSSTGTSPNSPLHF; cdr3_nt: TGTGCCAGCAGCTCCACCGGGACATCGCCCAATTCACCCCTCCACTTT; j_call: TRBJ1-6; v_call: TRBV7-3; clone_size: once; cdr3_length: 16; d_call: .
cdr3_aa: CASQSGTWGTQHF; cdr3_nt: TGTGCCAGTCAATCAGGGACTTGGGGGACCCAGCATTTT; j_call: TRBJ1-5; v_call: TRBV19; clone_size: once; cdr3_length: 13; d_call: .
cdr3_aa: CASSTAGGLAGEGYNEQFF; cdr3_nt: TGTGCCAGCAGCACCGCGGGGGGACTAGCGGGAGAGGGGTACAATGAGCAGTTCTTC; j_call: TRBJ2-1; v_call: TRBV5-6; clone_size: once; cdr3_length: 19; d_call: TRBD2
cdr3_aa: CSVDRALDTQYF; cdr3_nt: TGCAGCGTTGACAGGGCGTTAGATACGCAGTATTTT; j_call: TRBJ2-3; v_call: TRBV29-1; clone_size: .; cdr3_length: 12; d_call: .
cdr3_aa: CASMETSGLHSRTGELFF; cdr3_nt: TGTGCCAGTATGGAGACTAGCGGGCTCCATAGTCGGACCGGGGAGCTGTTTTTT; j_call: TRBJ2-2; v_call: TRBV19; clone_size: .; cdr3_length: 18; d_call: TRBD2
cdr3_aa: CASSLKPDTQYF; cdr3_nt: TGTGCCAGCAGTCTTAAGCCAGATACGCAGTATTTT; j_call: TRBJ2-3; v_call: TRBV12-3/TRBV12-4; clone_size: .; cdr3_length: 12; d_call: .
cdr3_aa: CASSDSLAGDHNEQFF; cdr3_nt: TGTGCCAGCAGTGACTCCCTAGCGGGGGATCACAATGAGCAGTTCTTC; j_call: TRBJ2-1; v_call: TRBV6-4; clone_size: .; cdr3_length: 16; d_call: TRBD2
cdr3_aa: CSVYGTSGSHEQFF; cdr3_nt: TGCAGCGTCTACGGGACTAGCGGGAGCCATGAGCAGTTCTTC; j_call: TRBJ2-1; v_call: TRBV29-1; clone_size: .; cdr3_length: 14; d_call: TRBD2
cdr3_aa: CASSQTGNLAVTQYF; cdr3_nt: TGTGCCAGCAGTCAAACAGGGAATTTGGCGGTGACCCAGTACTTC; j_call: TRBJ2-5; v_call: TRBV28; clone_size: .; cdr3_length: 15; d_call: .
cdr3_aa: CASSLDPGEGTEAFF; cdr3_nt: TGCGCCAGCAGCTTGGATCCGGGGGAAGGAACTGAAGCTTTCTTT; j_call: TRBJ1-1; v_call: TRBV5-1; clone_size: .; cdr3_length: 15; d_call: .
cdr3_aa: CASSLGLAGGGQETQYF; cdr3_nt: TGCGCCAGCAGCTTGGGACTAGCGGGAGGAGGGCAAGAGACCCAGTACTTC; j_call: TRBJ2-5; v_call: TRBV5-1; clone_size: once; cdr3_length: 17; d_call: TRBD2
cdr3_aa: CASRPDSMNTEAFF; cdr3_nt: TGTGCCAGCAGACCGGACAGCATGAACACTGAAGCTTTCTTT; j_call: TRBJ1-1; v_call: TRBV5-6; clone_size: .; cdr3_length: 14; d_call: .
cdr3_aa: CASSSLGTSGSYEQFF; cdr3_nt: TGTGCCAGCAGCTCCCTCGGGACTAGCGGGAGTTATGAGCAGTTCTTC; j_call: TRBJ2-1; v_call: TRBV7-3; clone_size: .; cdr3_length: 16; d_call: TRBD2
cdr3_aa: CASSKRRQATEAFF; cdr3_nt: TGTGCCAGTAGTAAACGCCGACAGGCCACTGAAGCTTTCTTT; j_call: TRBJ1-1; v_call: TRBV19; clone_size: few; cdr3_length: 14; d_call: .
cdr3_aa: CASSGSGRAGADTQYF; cdr3_nt: TGTGCCAGCAGCGGTAGCGGGAGGGCCGGAGCAGATACGCAGTATTTT; j_call: TRBJ2-3; v_call: TRBV7-6; clone_size: .; cdr3_length: 16; d_call: TRBD2
cdr3_aa: CASSMGLAGANNEQFF; cdr3_nt: TGTGCCAGTAGTATGGGACTAGCGGGAGCAAACAATGAGCAGTTCTTC; j_call: TRBJ2-1; v_call: TRBV19; clone_size: once; cdr3_length: 16; d_call: TRBD2
cdr3_aa: CASSLQNVGTSGRGNTGELFF; cdr3_nt: TGTGCCAGCAGCTTACAAAATGTCGGGACTAGCGGAAGAGGGAACACCGGGGAGCTGTTTTTT; j_call: TRBJ2-2; v_call: TRBV7-3; clone_size: .; cdr3_length: 21; d_call: TRBD2
cdr3_aa: CAWTPGGDEKLFF; cdr3_nt: TGTGCCTGGACCCCTGGGGGGGACGAAAAACTGTTTTTT; j_call: TRBJ1-4; v_call: TRBV30; clone_size: .; cdr3_length: 13; d_call: .
cdr3_aa: CASSPGTNTDTQYF; cdr3_nt: TGTGCCAGCTCACCAGGGACTAACACAGATACGCAGTATTTT; j_call: TRBJ2-3; v_call: TRBV18; clone_size: .; cdr3_length: 14; d_call: TRBD2
cdr3_aa: CASSLSGTSSQETQYF; cdr3_nt: TGCGCCAGCAGCTTGTCCGGGACTAGTAGTCAAGAGACCCAGTACTTC; j_call: TRBJ2-5; v_call: TRBV5-1; clone_size: .; cdr3_length: 16; d_call: TRBD2
cdr3_aa: CASSLGLGLYEQYF; cdr3_nt: TGTGCCAGCAGCTTGGGTTTGGGCCTCTACGAGCAGTACTTC; j_call: TRBJ2-7; v_call: TRBV7-9; clone_size: .; cdr3_length: 14; d_call: .
cdr3_aa: CSVDDSRITEAFF; cdr3_nt: TGCAGCGTTGACGACTCTAGGATCACTGAAGCTTTCTTT; j_call: TRBJ1-1; v_call: TRBV29-1; clone_size: .; cdr3_length: 13; d_call: .
cdr3_aa: CASSRDRVGRNEQFF; cdr3_nt: TGTGCCAGCAGTCGCGACAGGGTTGGACGCAATGAGCAGTTCTTC; j_call: TRBJ2-1; v_call: TRBV27; clone_size: .; cdr3_length: 15; d_call: TRBD1
cdr3_aa: CASSPGTSGSLTGELFF; cdr3_nt: TGTGCTAGCAGCCCTGGGACTAGCGGGAGCTTGACCGGGGAGCTGTTTTTT; j_call: TRBJ2-2; v_call: TRBV7-7; clone_size: .; cdr3_length: 17; d_call: TRBD2
cdr3_aa: CASRSLPPSNQPQHF; cdr3_nt: TGTGCCAGTAGGAGCCTTCCCCCGAGCAATCAGCCCCAGCATTTT; j_call: TRBJ1-5; v_call: TRBV19; clone_size: .; cdr3_length: 15; d_call: .
cdr3_aa: CASRTGGRTQPQHF; cdr3_nt: TGTGCCAGCAGAACAGGGGGCCGTACTCAGCCCCAGCATTTT; j_call: TRBJ1-5; v_call: TRBV6-5; clone_size: .; cdr3_length: 14; d_call: TRBD1
cdr3_aa: CASSPRTGVGQPQHF; cdr3_nt: TGTGCCAGTAGTCCGCGAACAGGGGTTGGTCAGCCCCAGCATTTT; j_call: TRBJ1-5; v_call: TRBV19; clone_size: few; cdr3_length: 15; d_call: TRBD1
cdr3_aa: CASSPDRGWTEAFF; cdr3_nt: TGTGCCAGCAGCCCCGACAGGGGTTGGACTGAAGCTTTCTTT; j_call: TRBJ1-1; v_call: TRBV28; clone_size: once; cdr3_length: 14; d_call: TRBD1
cdr3_aa: CASSQGATGDRYEQYF; cdr3_nt: TGTGCCAGTAGTCAGGGAGCCACGGGAGATCGATACGAGCAGTACTTC; j_call: TRBJ2-7; v_call: TRBV19; clone_size: .; cdr3_length: 16; d_call: .
cdr3_aa: CAIQNSNTGELFF; cdr3_nt: TGTGCCATACAGAACTCGAACACCGGGGAGCTGTTTTTT; j_call: TRBJ2-2; v_call: TRBV7-3; clone_size: few; cdr3_length: 13; d_call: .
cdr3_aa: CASSIETGMRITRQYF; cdr3_nt: TGTGCCAGTAGTATCGAGACAGGGATGAGGATTACGAGGCAGTACTTC; j_call: TRBJ2-7; v_call: TRBV19; clone_size: .; cdr3_length: 16; d_call: TRBD1
cdr3_aa: CASSLLGGFTEAFF; cdr3_nt: TGTGCCAGCAGCTTATTAGGGGGTTTCACTGAAGCTTTCTTT; j_call: TRBJ1-1; v_call: TRBV7-2; clone_size: .; cdr3_length: 14; d_call: .
cdr3_aa: CATSRDLREGHEQYF; cdr3_nt: TGTGCCACCAGCAGAGATTTGCGGGAGGGCCACGAGCAGTACTTC; j_call: TRBJ2-7; v_call: TRBV15; clone_size: .; cdr3_length: 15; d_call: TRBD2
cdr3_aa: CASRTDSVGEKLFF; cdr3_nt: TGCGCCAGCAGGACGGACAGCGTTGGAGAAAAACTGTTTTTT; j_call: TRBJ1-4; v_call: TRBV5-1; clone_size: .; cdr3_length: 14; d_call: .
cdr3_aa: CSASGTADSGANVLTF; cdr3_nt: TGCAGTGCTAGTGGGACAGCCGACTCTGGGGCCAACGTCCTGACTTTC; j_call: TRBJ2-6; v_call: TRBV20-1; clone_size: .; cdr3_length: 16; d_call: TRBD1
cdr3_aa: CASSLTPTPGNTIYF; cdr3_nt: TGTGCCAGCAGCTTAACTCCGACACCTGGAAACACCATATATTTT; j_call: TRBJ1-3; v_call: TRBV7-3; clone_size: .; cdr3_length: 15; d_call: .
cdr3_aa: CASRPPGSNTEAFF; cdr3_nt: TGTGCCAGCAGGCCACCGGGAAGTAACACTGAAGCTTTCTTT; j_call: TRBJ1-1; v_call: TRBV28; clone_size: .; cdr3_length: 14; d_call: .
cdr3_aa: CASNPSARTGGWGYTF; cdr3_nt: TGTGCCAGTAATCCTTCGGCGAGGACAGGAGGTTGGGGCTACACCTTC; j_call: TRBJ1-2; v_call: TRBV19; clone_size: .; cdr3_length: 16; d_call: TRBD1